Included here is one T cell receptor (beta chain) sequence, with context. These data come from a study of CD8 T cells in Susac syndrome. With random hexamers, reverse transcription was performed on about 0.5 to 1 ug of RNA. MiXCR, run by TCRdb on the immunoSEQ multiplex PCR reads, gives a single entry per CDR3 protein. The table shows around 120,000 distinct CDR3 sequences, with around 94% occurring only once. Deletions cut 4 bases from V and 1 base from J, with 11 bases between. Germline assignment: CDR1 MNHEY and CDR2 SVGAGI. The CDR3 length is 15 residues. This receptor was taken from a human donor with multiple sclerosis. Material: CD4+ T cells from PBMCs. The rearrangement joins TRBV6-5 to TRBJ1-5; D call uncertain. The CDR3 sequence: CASSFSHRSNQPQHF. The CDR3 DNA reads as TGTGCCAGCAGTTTTTCACATAGGAGCAATCAGCCCCAGCATTTT.